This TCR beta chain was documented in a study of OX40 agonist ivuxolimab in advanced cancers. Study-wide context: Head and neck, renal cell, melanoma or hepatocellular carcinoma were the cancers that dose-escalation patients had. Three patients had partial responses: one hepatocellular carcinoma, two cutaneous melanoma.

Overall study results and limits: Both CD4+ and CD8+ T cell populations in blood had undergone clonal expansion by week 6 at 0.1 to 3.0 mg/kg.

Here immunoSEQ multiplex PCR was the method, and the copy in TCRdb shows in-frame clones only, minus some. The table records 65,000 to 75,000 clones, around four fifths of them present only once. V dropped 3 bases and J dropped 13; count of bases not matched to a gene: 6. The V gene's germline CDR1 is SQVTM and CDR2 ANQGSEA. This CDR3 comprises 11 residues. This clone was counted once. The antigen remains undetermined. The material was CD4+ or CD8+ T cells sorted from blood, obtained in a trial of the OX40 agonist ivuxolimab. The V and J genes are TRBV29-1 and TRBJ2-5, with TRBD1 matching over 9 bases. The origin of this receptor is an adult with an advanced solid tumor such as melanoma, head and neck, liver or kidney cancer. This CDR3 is CSVEDRGWSYF. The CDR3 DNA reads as TGCAGCGTTGAGGACAGGGGCTGGTCGTACTTC.